This TCR beta chain was identified during a study of T-cell reconstitution after alpha-beta-depleted transplantation in children. A TCRbeta library incorporating unique molecular identifiers was prepared. Each CDR3 protein is one row after TCRdb ran MiXCR on the PCR reads. The data contain approximately 420,000 distinct CDR3 sequences, under 13% of them seen just once; the ten biggest clones take up roughly 5%. Trimming pared 3 bases from V and 0 bases from J, leaving 3 bases between. Germline CDR1 reads GTSNPN; CDR2 reads SVGIG (reference sequence). The CDR3 extends over 13 amino acids. The clonotype originates from a human donor who donated a stem cell graft to a child with acute myeloid leukemia. This rearrangement joins TRBV30 to TRBJ2-6; D gene uncertain. Sequencing used PBMCs from the stem cell graft donor, obtained from the stem cell graft. The CDR3 spells CAWRLSGANVLTF. The DNA of the CDR3 is TGTGCCTGGAGACTCTCTGGGGCCAACGTCCTGACTTTC.